This T cell receptor beta chain was sequenced during a study of blood T cell repertoires in COVID-19. As for the study in general: COVID-19 samples, acute and convalescent, were from the United States, Italy and Spain. T cells, B-cell-depleted T cells, or PBMCs supplied cDNA or gDNA.

CDR1 is MNHEY and CDR2 is SMNVEV in the germline V gene (reference sequence). The CDR3 has 13 residues. With 5 bases removed from V and 0 bases from J, the gap between germline ends came to 4 bases. Original analysis: The authors estimated nucleated cell counts from reference gene primer amplification. The data were produced by immunoSEQ multiplex PCR, yet TCRdb's version contains in-frame clones alone and is incomplete. That table is the source of V, J and clone size, and D and trimming were worked out from the DNA. The sample carries hundreds of thousands of clones, about 90% recorded once. Sequenced sample: peripheral blood. The clonotype was recovered from a woman younger than 45 who had recovered from COVID-19. V and J are TRBV27 and TRBJ2-2, with D unresolved. Here the CDR3 reads CASSLANTGELFF. The DNA for the CDR3 is TGTGCCAGCAGTCTCGCGAACACCGGGGAGCTGTTTTTT.